The 8 T cell receptor beta chains listed next were all sequenced from one sample in a study of breast tumors, draining lymph nodes, adjacent tissues. MiXCR, run by TCRdb on the multiplex PCR reads, gives a single entry per CDR3 protein. The table includes under 85,000 distinct CDR3 sequences, approximately 19% detected once. Breast cancer patients provided tissue from their axillary draining lymph nodes. Sequenced sample: axillary lymph node tissue. These receptor sequences come from a female donor with breast cancer. Some clones in this sample may be carry-over from other donors' samples.

The V call is TRBV28, the J call TRBJ2-1; 12 nucleotides agree with TRBD2. Germline loops: CDR1 MDHEN, CDR2 SYDVKM. J gave up 6 bases and V 7 bases, and 7 bases lay outside the gene matches. The CDR3 length is 15 residues. The CDR3 loop is CASTLAGGPVNEQFF. The CDR3 DNA sequence: TGTGCCAGCACTCTAGCGGGAGGGCCGGTCAATGAGCAGTTCTTC.

This clonotype was counted at least ten times. This chain links TRBV9 with TRBJ2-1; D is unresolved. Germline loops: CDR1 SGDLS, CDR2 YYNGEE. Trimming removed 4 bases from V and 0 bases from J, with 14 bases in between. The CDR3 runs to 16 residues. In DNA, the CDR3 is TGTGCCAGCAGCCCCCGGACGGTAAGCTCCTACAATGAGCAGTTCTTC. It codes for CASSPRTVSSYNEQFF.

This clonotype was seen at least ten times. The genes are TRBV12-3 or TRBV12-4 and TRBJ1-3; 9 positions match TRBD1. The CDR3 runs 16 residues. J gave up 0 bases and V 7 bases, and 7 bases lay outside the gene matches. CDR3 loop: CASTTGQGISGNTIYF. CDR3 DNA sequence: TGTGCCAGCACAACGGGACAGGGAATCTCTGGAAACACCATATATTTT.

This clonotype showed up many times. The rearrangement uses TRBV19 and TRBJ2-7; D is possibly TRBD1 (6 bases). The CDR3 covers 15 residues. Germline CDR1 LNHDA, CDR2 SQIVND (reference sequence). V was pared by 5 bases and J by 4 bases, with 18 bases between. For the CDR3, the DNA is TGTGCCAGTAGTTCAACAGGGTCCTCGTCGTACGAGCAGTACTTC. Amino acid sequence: CASSSTGSSSYEQYF. Full variable domain (rest looked up from reference TRBV19 and TRBJ2-7): DGGITQSPKYLFRKEGQNVTLSCEQNLNHDAMYWYRQDPGQGLRLIYYSQIVNDFQKGDIAEGYSVSREKKESFPLTVTSAQKNPTAFYLCASSSTGSSSYEQYFGPGTRLTVT.

This clonotype was seen many times. The chain uses TRBV24-1 and TRBJ2-7, with 7 bases aligning to TRBD1. J was trimmed by 5 bases and V by 4 bases; bases with no gene match: 4. The germline V gene encodes CDR1 KGHDR and CDR2 SFDVKD. The CDR3 length is 13 residues. The CDR3: CATSEHDRDEQYF. Here the CDR3 DNA reads TGTGCCACCAGTGAGCACGACAGGGACGAGCAGTACTTC.

This clonotype turned up a few times. The CDR3 loop is CASSLGGPGLASHIQYF. CDR3 nucleotide sequence: TGTGCCAGCAGCTTAGGGGGTCCGGGACTAGCGTCCCACATTCAGTACTTC. J is TRBJ2-4 and V is TRBV7-2; TRBD2 agrees at 10 bases. This CDR3 spans 17 amino acids. Trimming removed 1 base from V and 8 bases from J; junction bases left unmatched: 11. The germline V gene has CDR1 SGHTA and CDR2 FQGNSA.

The genes are TRBV19 and TRBJ2-2, with 13 nucleotides matching TRBD2. This CDR3 has 22 residues. V was pared by 2 bases and J by 4 bases, with 19 bases of the junction left unmatched. Germline V lookup: CDR1 LNHDA, CDR2 SQIVND (reference sequence). CDR3 residues: CASSILRNIQGLAGASTGELFF. The CDR3, as DNA: TGTGCCAGTAGTATATTACGTAATATTCAAGGACTAGCGGGAGCCTCCACCGGGGAGCTGTTTTTT. The complete variable domain, with remaining parts taken from reference TRBV19 and TRBJ2-2, reads DGGITQSPKYLFRKEGQNVTLSCEQNLNHDAMYWYRQDPGQGLRLIYYSQIVNDFQKGDIAEGYSVSREKKESFPLTVTSAQKNPTAFYLCASSILRNIQGLAGASTGELFFGEGSRLTVL.

In its sample, this clonotype was seen a few times. The rearrangement uses TRBV10-3 and TRBJ1-1; possibly TRBD1 for D (6 bases). The CDR3 spans 13 residues. The V end was cut by 7 bases, the J end by 2 bases, with 11 bases between. Germline CDR1 is ENHRY and CDR2 is SYGVKD. The CDR3, as DNA: TGTGCCATCACCGGACAGCTCAACACTGAAGCTTTCTTT. It yields the protein CAITGQLNTEAFF.